This section outlines one T cell receptor (beta chain) sequence together with its context. Its specificity is not known. The sample is drawn from a study of siplizumab effects on memory and regulatory T cells. Overall study results and limits: In siplizumab conditions, mappable alloreactive CD4+ clones averaged about 69% Treg-derived, against 25% to 30% in controls.

Sequencing of each sample assayed some 9.2 x 10^4 TCR templates. Assay used: immunoSEQ multiplex PCR; TCRdb lists only in-frame clones, some missing. This table has more than 75,000 clones, approximately 93% appearing once. The sequenced sample consisted of CD8+ T cells sorted from blood. The receptor was derived from a human donor in good health.

CDR3 sequence reads: CAISDVDREGNEQYF. The CDR3 bases are TGTGCCATCAGTGATGTAGACAGGGAGGGGAACGAGCAGTACTTC. V is TRBV10-3 and J is TRBJ2-7; tentatively, D is TRBD1 or TRBD2 (7 bases each). There are 15 residues in the CDR3. Germline assignment: CDR1 ENHRY and CDR2 SYGVKD. Trimming left V 3 bases short and J 5 bases short, with 17 bases between.